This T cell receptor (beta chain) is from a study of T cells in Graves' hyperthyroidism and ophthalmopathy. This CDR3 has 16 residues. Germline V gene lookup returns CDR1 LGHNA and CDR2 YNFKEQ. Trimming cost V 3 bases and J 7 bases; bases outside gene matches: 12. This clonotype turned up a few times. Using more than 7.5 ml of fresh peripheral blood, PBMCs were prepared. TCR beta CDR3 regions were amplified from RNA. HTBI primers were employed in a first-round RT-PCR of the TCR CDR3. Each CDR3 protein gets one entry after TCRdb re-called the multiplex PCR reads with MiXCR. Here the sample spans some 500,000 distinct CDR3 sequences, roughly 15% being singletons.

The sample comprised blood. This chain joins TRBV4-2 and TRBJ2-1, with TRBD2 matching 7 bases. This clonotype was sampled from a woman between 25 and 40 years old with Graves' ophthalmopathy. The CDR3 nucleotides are TGTGCCAGCAGCCACATGGGGGGGGAGATCCAGAATGAGCAGTTCTTC. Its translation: CASSHMGGEIQNEQFF.